A single sample gave rise to the 29 T cell receptor beta chains below, sequenced in a study of T cell responses to AZD1222 COVID-19 vaccine (dated by TCRdb to the early 2020s). Library construction relied on the immunoSEQ multiplex PCR assay. This is the immuneACCESS table as TCRdb keeps it, with only in-frame sequences that have V and J called. A part of the clones is gone; compared with another copy, unresolved V genes explain less than half, and the rest is unexplained. A total of 130,000 to 150,000 clones appear in this sample, more than 75% of them only once. Of the sample, around 5.5% falls within the top ten clones. The time point label, as the study defines it: baseline before first vaccination. The material was peripheral blood, obtained on day 0 of AZD1222 vaccination. Receptors originate from an adult in good health.

The chain joins TRBV27 to TRBJ1-1, with 7 bases identical to TRBD1. This CDR3 contains 16 residues. Germline V gene data show CDR1 as MNHEY and CDR2 as SMNVEV (reference sequence). With V trimmed by 1 base and J by 2 bases, 7 bases remained unmatched. CDR3 DNA: TGTGCCAGCAGTTTATTGCCTGACAGGGCTAACACTGAAGCTTTCTTT. Its protein product is CASSLLPDRANTEAFF.

This rearrangement joins TRBV7-9 to TRBJ1-1; 7 bases align to TRBD1. The CDR3 has 13 amino acids. Trimming cost V 5 bases and J 9 bases; bases outside gene matches: 9. Germline-derived CDR1 and CDR2 are SEHNR and FQNEAQ (reference sequence). The DNA for the CDR3 is TGTGCCAGCAGCCTTGAAGGGGGCGGCCAAGCTTTCTTT. Protein product: CASSLEGGGQAFF.

The chain employs TRBV7-2 and TRBJ1-1; maybe TRBD1 (5 bases). This CDR3 contains 12 residues. V lost 2 bases and J lost 8, with 9 bases in between. Germline values: CDR1 SGHTA, CDR2 FQGNSA. CDR3 residues: CASSLRGREAFF. CDR3 DNA: TGTGCCAGCAGCTTAAGGGGCAGGGAAGCTTTCTTT.

This chain links TRBV25-1 with TRBJ1-2; D unresolved. The CDR3 runs 13 residues. V was clipped by 4 bases and J by 4 bases, with 10 bases between them. Germline V lookup: CDR1 MGHDK, CDR2 SYGVNS. The CDR3 reads CASSGQRFYGYTF. The DNA of the CDR3 is TGTGCCAGCAGTGGTCAACGATTCTATGGCTACACCTTC.

This chain joins TRBV27 and TRBJ1-6, with D tentatively TRBD1 (5 bases). The CDR3 loop spans 17 amino acids. Germline assignment: CDR1 MNHEY and CDR2 SMNVEV (reference sequence). Deletions cut 6 bases from V and 4 bases from J, with 19 bases between. CDR3 nucleotide sequence: TGTGCCAGCAGCCCGAGGGGAGAACGGACTTATAATTCACCCCTCCACTTT. The encoded protein is CASSPRGERTYNSPLHF.

The chain recombines TRBV19 with TRBJ1-5; the D is unclear. Deletions cut 5 bases from V and 0 bases from J, with 11 bases between. The V gene's germline CDR1 is LNHDA and CDR2 SQIVND (reference sequence). The CDR3 covers 15 residues. Here the CDR3 DNA reads TGTGCCAGTAGTGGGGAGTCATATAGCAATCAGCCCCAGCATTTT. Protein product: CASSGESYSNQPQHF.

The sample holds a few counts of this clone. This chain's CDR3 is CASSLSGASGDRNIQYF. The CDR3 DNA sequence: TGTGCCAGCAGTTTATCAGGAGCTTCGGGGGACAGAAACATTCAGTACTTC. V gene TRBV27 combines with J gene TRBJ2-4; D perhaps matches TRBD1 (7 bases). The CDR3 covers 17 residues. Trimming stripped 0 bases from V and 6 bases from J, with 18 bases between. Germline CDR1 reads MNHEY; CDR2 reads SMNVEV (reference sequence).

The chain carries TRBV7-9 and TRBJ1-4; 9 positions match TRBD1. CDR1 and CDR2 from the germline V gene are SEHNR and FQNEAQ (reference sequence). The J segment lost 7 bases and the V segment lost 5 bases, leaving 8 bases of the junction unmatched. The CDR3 is made up of 15 amino acids. CDR3 sequence (DNA): TGTGCCAGCAGCCCCCGGACAGGGGCCAGTGAAAAACTGTTTTTT. Amino acids: CASSPRTGASEKLFF.

The chain links TRBV28 to TRBJ1-5; D possibly corresponds to TRBD1 (6 bases). This CDR3 contains 15 residues. CDR1 and CDR2 from the germline V gene are MDHEN and SYDVKM. V dropped 7 bases and J dropped 2 bases, with 15 bases sitting between them. CDR3 loop: CASTPRDKGNQPQHF. CDR3 in DNA: TGTGCCAGCACTCCCAGGGACAAAGGCAATCAGCCCCAGCATTTT.

This chain links TRBV6-5 with TRBJ2-7; 7 bases are a match to TRBD2. The CDR3 contains 14 residues. CDR1 MNHEY and CDR2 SVGAGI come from the germline V gene. J gave up 4 bases and V 6 bases, and 9 bases lay outside the gene matches. This CDR3 is CASSLTSIWYEQYF. The CDR3 DNA reads TGTGCCAGCAGCCTGACTAGCATTTGGTACGAGCAGTACTTC.

This chain connects TRBV27 to TRBJ1-2; 8 nucleotides match TRBD1. The germline V gene encodes CDR1 MNHEY and CDR2 SMNVEV (reference sequence). The CDR3 spans 13 residues. V lost 5 bases and J lost 6; bases outside the gene matches: 5. CDR3 sequence (DNA): TGTGCCAGCAGTCCACAGGGGGGTCATGGCTACACCTTC. It specifies CASSPQGGHGYTF.

V usage is TRBV7-9 and J usage is TRBJ2-1; the match to TRBD1 covers 10 bases. CDR1 SEHNR and CDR2 FQNEAQ come from the germline V gene (reference sequence). After removal of 5 bases from V and 7 bases from J, the junction contained 8 bases not matched to a gene. This CDR3 spans 15 amino acids. CDR3 in amino acids: CASSELTGGENEQFF. CDR3 bases: TGTGCCAGCAGCGAACTGACAGGGGGCGAGAATGAGCAGTTCTTC.

V is TRBV29-1 and J is TRBJ1-3; D is undetermined. The CDR3 extends over 13 amino acids. Germline values: CDR1 SQVTM, CDR2 ANQGSEA. Trimming stripped 5 bases from V and 2 bases from J, with 10 bases between. CDR3 in DNA: TGCAGCGTTAATGCGGCTGCTGGAAACACCATATATTTT. Protein product: CSVNAAAGNTIYF.

This sequence joins TRBV15 and TRBJ2-3; 9 nucleotides align to TRBD2. The junction had 4 bases not matched to a gene; V was cut back by 1 base and J by 2 bases. The CDR3 length is 16 residues. Germline lookup yields CDR1 LNHNV and CDR2 YYDKDF (reference sequence). DNA for the CDR3: TGTGCCACCAGCAGAGGACTAGCGGCATTCACAGATACGCAGTATTTT. It codes for CATSRGLAAFTDTQYF.

The chain combines TRBV27 with TRBJ2-7; 9 positions agree with TRBD1. CDR1 and CDR2 (germline): MNHEY, SMNVEV (reference sequence). This CDR3 has 16 amino acids. The V gene end was trimmed by 6 bases and the J gene end by 1 base; junction bases not matched to a gene: 10. CDR3 in DNA: TGTGCCAGCAGGGCAACCGGGACAGGGATATCCTACGAGCAGTACTTC. Encoded protein: CASRATGTGISYEQYF.

The gene calls are TRBV10-3 and TRBJ1-1; D gene ambiguous. Trimming cost V 3 bases and J 7 bases, with 15 bases left between them. The CDR3 covers 14 residues. Germline assignment: CDR1 ENHRY and CDR2 SYGVKD. CDR3 DNA sequence: TGTGCCATCAGTGAAAGAACGACGGGAATTGAAGCTTTCTTT. Protein sequence: CAISERTTGIEAFF.

The chain couples TRBV7-3 to TRBJ2-5; 9 bases match TRBD2. The CDR3 contains 16 residues. Trimming removed 1 base from V and 5 bases from J; junction bases left unmatched: 8. Germline-derived CDR1 and CDR2 are SGHTA and FQGTGA. In DNA, the CDR3 is TGTGCCAGCAGCTTAAATCCGCGGGGGGGCCACGAGACCCAGTACTTC. It is translated as CASSLNPRGGHETQYF.

The gene calls are TRBV6-2 or TRBV6-3 and TRBJ2-1; 13 bases align to TRBD2. The germline V gene has CDR1 MNHEY and CDR2 SVGEGT. After removal of 5 bases from V and 8 bases from J, the junction contained 12 bases not matched to a gene. The CDR3 extends over 17 amino acids. The DNA of the CDR3 is TGTGCCAGCAGTCAACGGGTCCGACTAGCGGGGGGCCATGAGCAGTTCTTC. Translated, it gives CASSQRVRLAGGHEQFF.

The chain carries TRBV6-5 and TRBJ2-3; D unclear. This CDR3 region has 14 residues. Trimming pared 6 bases from V and 0 bases from J, leaving 10 bases between. Germline CDR1 MNHEY, CDR2 SVGAGI. The CDR3: CASSPSASTDTQYF. Written as DNA, the CDR3 is TGTGCCAGCAGCCCGTCTGCTAGCACAGATACGCAGTATTTT.

The CDR3 protein is CASSVGAGFGNTIYF. The DNA for the CDR3 is TGTGCCAGCAGCGTAGGGGCAGGGTTTGGAAACACCATATATTTT. J is TRBJ1-3 and V is TRBV9, with a tentative D call TRBD1 (5 bases). CDR3 length: 15 residues. CDR1 and CDR2 from the germline V gene are SGDLS and YYNGEE. V shed 0 bases and J shed 3 bases, with 10 bases lying between them.

This sequence joins TRBV11-1 and TRBJ2-1; D gene unclear. Deletions cut 0 bases from V and 3 bases from J, with 6 bases between. In germline, CDR1 is SGHAT, CDR2 FQDESV (reference sequence). This CDR3 region has 14 residues. The CDR3 loop reads CASSLAGSYNEQFF. The CDR3 DNA reads TGTGCCAGCAGCTTAGCGGGCAGCTACAATGAGCAGTTCTTC.

CDR3 loop: CASSLVRGDEQFF. The CDR3 region has the DNA TGTGCCAGCAGCTTAGTGCGGGGTGATGAGCAGTTCTTC. The V gene is TRBV7-2, the J gene TRBJ2-1; D is perhaps TRBD2 (6 bases). The CDR3 spans 13 residues. V was pared by 1 base and J by 8 bases, with 9 bases between. CDR1 and CDR2 from the germline V gene are SGHTA and FQGNSA.

This chain links TRBV19 with TRBJ1-5, with TRBD1 as a possible D gene (6 bases). Germline lookup yields CDR1 LNHDA and CDR2 SQIVND (reference sequence). The V gene lost 4 bases and the J gene lost 4 bases, with 11 bases spanning the gap. The CDR3 runs 14 residues. CDR3 loop: CASSTGGANQPQHF. The CDR3 coding sequence is TGTGCCAGTAGTACCGGGGGGGCAAATCAGCCCCAGCATTTT.

The V and J genes are TRBV7-2 and TRBJ2-5; maybe TRBD2 (7 bases). The germline V gene encodes CDR1 SGHTA and CDR2 FQGNSA. The CDR3 has 15 residues. Deletions cut 3 bases from V and 5 bases from J, with 16 bases between. The CDR3 loop is CASSFLGGAVETQYF. CDR3 in DNA: TGTGCCAGCAGCTTCCTGGGGGGGGCGGTCGAGACCCAGTACTTC.

The chain combines TRBV24-1 with TRBJ2-2; tentative D call: TRBD2 (5 bases). The CDR3 covers 14 residues. V was shortened by 5 bases and J by 1 base, with 7 bases between the two germline ends. Per the germline V gene, CDR1 is KGHDR and CDR2 is SFDVKD. The CDR3 region has the DNA TGTGCCACCAGTGGAGAGGGGAACACCGGGGAGCTGTTTTTT. Its translation is CATSGEGNTGELFF.

This clone occurred once. The V and J genes are TRBV6-2 or TRBV6-3 and TRBJ2-7, with TRBD2 matching over 10 bases. Germline lookup yields CDR1 MNHEY and CDR2 SVGEGT. V was pared by 6 bases and J by 3 bases, with 8 bases of the junction left unmatched. The CDR3 is 15 amino acids. This chain's CDR3 is CASSFVLAGVYEQYF. The CDR3 DNA reads as TGTGCCAGCAGCTTCGTTCTAGCGGGGGTCTACGAGCAGTACTTC.

The chain links TRBV4-1 to TRBJ2-1; no firm D call. Between the trimmed V and J ends, which lost 2 bases and 8 bases, there was a span of 13 bases. Germline assignment: CDR1 MGHRA and CDR2 YSYEKL. The CDR3 sequence is 14 residues long. As DNA, the CDR3 is TGCGCCAGCAGCCAAACCACCATACTCCATGAGCAGTTCTTC. This gives the protein CASSQTTILHEQFF.

This clone was detected a few times. V is TRBV6-2 or TRBV6-3 and J is TRBJ1-1, with D unresolved. Germline assignment: CDR1 MNHEY and CDR2 SVGEGT. This CDR3 has 13 residues. Trimming left V 0 bases short and J 7 bases short, with 9 bases between. The CDR3 is CASSYSVLSEAFF. The CDR3 nucleotides read TGTGCCAGCAGTTACTCTGTGTTGAGTGAAGCTTTCTTT.

About this clone: One end of the junction is discordant with germline, which a read error may explain. V is TRBV27 and J is TRBJ1-6, with no clear D. Germline V gene data show CDR1 as MNHEY and CDR2 as SMNVEV (reference sequence). There are 13 residues in the CDR3. The CDR3 sequence: CAASVSFGSPLHF. In DNA, the CDR3 is TGCGCAGCATCGGTCTCCTTTGGTTCACCCCTCCACTTT.